This is a list of T cell receptor beta chains from one sample in a study of shared clonotypes between healthy human individuals. The table came from immunoSEQ multiplex PCR; TCRdb's copy has only in-frame clones and leaves some out. Seen here are under 650,000 clones, 90% to 96% observed once, and the top ten hold 0.06%. The sequenced sample was naive CD4+ T cells sorted from blood. These receptors all stem from a woman under 40 in good health. Each CDR3 is given without its conserved first and last residue.

j_call v_call cdr3_aa
TRBJ1-1 TRBV6-5 ASRRNTEAF
TRBJ2-7 TRBV5-5 ASSLASVNVYEQY
TRBJ2-7 TRBV7-2 ASSRLDEQY
TRBJ2-1 TRBV19 ASSLQDHGYNEQF
TRBJ2-7 TRBV18 ASSLTGLTYEQY
TRBJ2-7 TRBV19 ASSRTSGTTYEQY
TRBJ2-5 TRBV27 ASSLSTSGRHETQY
TRBJ2-2 TRBV7-9 ASSLAGELF
TRBJ2-2 TRBV5-4 ASSLTGDTGELF
TRBJ2-7 TRBV5-1 ASSLVVGTTYEQY
TRBJ2-7 TRBV6-1 ASSRLAITYEQY
TRBJ1-5 TRBV2 ASSSRVSNQPQH
TRBJ1-2 TRBV7-9 ASSLSDRVKYGYT
TRBJ2-5 TRBV7-7 ASSLEAAPIRETQY
TRBJ1-4 TRBV11-2 ASSLFTGGREKLF
TRBJ2-5 TRBV6-5 ASGRGQETQY
TRBJ1-2 TRBV7-6 ASSLDGTGSSGYGYT
TRBJ2-2 TRBV5-1 ASSSGLAGAGELF
TRBJ2-2 TRBV9 ASSVNRRSGLRHTGELF
TRBJ2-6 TRBV28 ASSPGEGAIYFSGANVLT
TRBJ1-2 TRBV29-1 SVEVNGRNYGYT
TRBJ2-4 TRBV4-1 ASSQVGQGAKNIQY
TRBJ2-1 TRBV5-5 ASSLTSGDHNEQF
TRBJ1-1 TRBV30 AWLGLGMAF
TRBJ2-1 TRBV11-3 ASSLSPLAEPNEQF
TRBJ1-5 TRBV19 ASSPRTGDRRPQH
TRBJ1-4 TRBV5-1 ASSLSPGSDEKLF
TRBJ1-2 TRBV20-1 SAPGQGGYT
TRBJ1-4 TRBV5-1 ASRAQRQGNEKLF
TRBJ2-1 TRBV28 ASSFPPGLGPGEQF
TRBJ2-1 TRBV7-2 ASSSRTNTVYNEQF
TRBJ1-2 TRBV27 ASSFMWDREYT
TRBJ2-7 TRBV19 ASSTTASSYEQY
TRBJ1-1 TRBV2 ASSDDLPGAF
TRBJ1-6 TRBV2 ASSDREDSPLH
TRBJ1-3 TRBV5-5 ASSRWGGNTIY
TRBJ2-3 TRBV20-1 SAPLADTQY
TRBJ2-5 TRBV2 ASSEAPSPETQY
TRBJ2-1 TRBV4-1 ASSQGLAGGYEQF
TRBJ1-5 TRBV28 ASSWPGQSNQPQH
TRBJ1-2 TRBV7-9 ASLDFGGDDGYT
TRBJ2-7 TRBV28 ASSEMDEQY
TRBJ1-2 TRBV18 ASSPQGATLTISNYGYT
NA TRBV20-1 SASGRNEQY
TRBJ1-6 TRBV27 ASSRQGPSSPLH
TRBJ1-3 TRBV4-1 ASSQGYPGPNRLIGNTIY
TRBJ1-2 TRBV10-3 AISSGTWRT
TRBJ1-4 TRBV9 ASGKGPPTEKLF
TRBJ2-5 TRBV18 ASSLQGAETQY
TRBJ1-4 TRBV27 ASSTPLNEKLF
TRBJ1-5 TRBV6-5 ASSRDRASNQPQH